These 24 T cell receptor beta chains originate from one sample sequenced in a study of CD8 T cells in Susac syndrome. RNA totalling roughly 0.5 to 1 ug underwent reverse transcription with random hexamers. TCRdb used MiXCR to reprocess the immunoSEQ multiplex PCR reads, holding one entry per CDR3 protein. The top ten clones hold about 0.12% of a sample with some 450,000 distinct CDR3 sequences, more than 70% of them seen once. The material sequenced was CD8+ T cells from PBMCs. Receptors originate from a human donor with multiple sclerosis.

The V call is TRBV7-6, the J call TRBJ2-1; 7 nucleotides line up with TRBD1. This CDR3 is built from 14 residues. Germline trimming cut 4 bases from V and 8 bases from J; bases unmatched to any gene: 8. Germline CDR1 SGHVS, CDR2 FNYEAQ. Here the CDR3 reads CASSSRQGGDEQFF. The CDR3 DNA reads as TGTGCCAGCAGCTCCAGACAGGGTGGGGATGAGCAGTTCTTC.

This rearrangement joins TRBV29-1 to TRBJ2-1; D is unclear. V was shortened by 4 bases and J by 0 bases, with 10 bases between the two germline ends. The germline CDR1 and CDR2 sequences are SQVTM and ANQGSEA. The CDR3 sequence is 14 residues long. CDR3 in DNA: TGCAGCGTTGTTGGGCTGCCCTCCTACAATGAGCAGTTCTTC. Translating gives CSVVGLPSYNEQFF.

V is TRBV9 and J is TRBJ2-3, with TRBD2 matching over 10 bases. The germline gives CDR1 SGDLS, CDR2 YYNGEE. This CDR3 comprises 16 residues. V was clipped by 4 bases and J by 5 bases; unmatched bases: 10. CDR3 amino acids: CASSPPAGGPVDTQYF. CDR3 sequence (DNA): TGTGCCAGCAGCCCTCCAGCGGGAGGGCCGGTAGATACGCAGTATTTT. Full variable domain (missing parts from reference TRBV9 and TRBJ2-3): DSGVTQTPKHLITATGQRVTLRCSPRSGDLSVYWYQQSLDQGLQFLIQYYNGEERAKGNILERFSAQQFPDLHSELNLSSLELGDSALYFCASSPPAGGPVDTQYFGPGTRLTVL.

This rearrangement joins TRBV11-3 to TRBJ2-1; D may be TRBD2 (5 bases). This CDR3 is 16 amino acids long. Germline CDR1 reads SGHNT; CDR2 reads YENEEA. With 0 bases removed from V and 7 bases from J, the gap between germline ends came to 16 bases. The DNA of the CDR3 is TGTGCCAGCAGCTTAGAGGTGGGAGCCGATTTGAATGAGCAGTTCTTC. This codes for CASSLEVGADLNEQFF.

J is TRBJ1-5 and V is TRBV27, with D maybe TRBD1 (5 bases). The CDR3 has 16 residues. The V end lost 0 bases, the J end lost 6 bases, and 15 bases lay between the germline ends. Germline V CDR1 and CDR2: MNHEY, SMNVEV (reference sequence). For the CDR3, the DNA is TGTGCCAGCAGTTTATCAGGGCAGGGACTAGGTCAGCCCCAGCATTTT. Translating it yields CASSLSGQGLGQPQHF.

This clonotype was seen only once. The chain uses TRBV2 and TRBJ1-2, with unresolved D. The germline V and J ends were trimmed by 8 bases and 8 bases, with 12 bases remaining between them. This CDR3 has 11 amino acids. CDR1 is SNHLY, CDR2 FYNNEI, per germline. The CDR3 region is CASQEMMGYTF. CDR3 DNA sequence: TGTGCCAGCCAGGAGATGATGGGCTACACCTTC.

V is TRBV11-2 and J is TRBJ2-4, with D perhaps TRBD1 (6 bases). V gave up 4 bases and J gave up 3 bases, with 19 bases separating them. The CDR3 is 17 residues long. The germline CDR1 and CDR2 sequences are SGHAT and FQNNGV. This CDR3 is CASSWRTDRIGKNIQYF. Here the CDR3 DNA reads TGTGCCAGCAGCTGGAGAACTGACAGGATAGGCAAAAACATTCAGTACTTC.

This clonotype was counted between two and nine times. The chain couples TRBV19 to TRBJ1-5; D not resolved. Looked up from germline, CDR1 is LNHDA and CDR2 is SQIVND (reference sequence). Trimming cost V 5 bases and J 0 bases, with 8 bases left between them. The CDR3 runs 14 residues. CDR3 region: CASSPSSSNQPQHF. The DNA of the CDR3 is TGTGCCAGTAGTCCCTCATCTAGCAATCAGCCCCAGCATTTT.

The chain uses TRBV7-8 and TRBJ2-3; D tentatively reads TRBD1 or TRBD2 (5 bases each). Germline V gene lookup returns CDR1 SGHVS and CDR2 FQNEAQ. The CDR3 has 14 residues. V was trimmed by 2 bases and J by 5 bases, leaving 11 bases between them. The CDR3 region has the DNA TGTGCCAGCAGCTTACTCGAGGGGCAAGATACGCAGTATTTT. It translates to CASSLLEGQDTQYF.

V gene TRBV4-1 combines with J gene TRBJ1-1; tentative D call: TRBD1 (5 bases). CDR1 MGHRA and CDR2 YSYEKL come from the germline V gene. The CDR3 has 15 residues. V gave up 0 bases and J gave up 6 bases, with 14 bases separating them. CDR3 region: CASSQDLGQGSEAFF. The CDR3 nucleotides are TGCGCCAGCAGCCAAGATCTGGGGCAGGGCTCTGAAGCTTTCTTT.

The chain uses TRBV4-1 and TRBJ2-1, with D possibly being TRBD1 (5 bases). The CDR3 has 16 amino acids. V dropped 4 bases and J dropped 0 bases, with 13 bases sitting between them. Germline V gene sequence: CDR1 MGHRA, CDR2 YSYEKL. CDR3 sequence (DNA): TGCGCCAGCAGCCCCAGGGATGCTAGCTCCTACAATGAGCAGTTCTTC. Its translation is CASSPRDASSYNEQFF.

The chain combines TRBV2 with TRBJ1-1, with D possibly TRBD1 on 6 matching bases. The CDR3 length is 15 residues. Germline values: CDR1 SNHLY, CDR2 FYNNEI. The germline V and J ends were trimmed by 7 bases and 5 bases, with 20 bases remaining between them. The CDR3 DNA is TGTGCCAGCACTGCCGTGGACAGTCCCGAAACTGAAGCTTTCTTT. This translates into CASTAVDSPETEAFF. Together with reference TRBV2 and TRBJ1-1, the CDR3 gives the full variable domain: EPEVTQTPSHQVTQMGQEVILRCVPISNHLYFYWYRQILGQKVEFLVSFYNNEISEKSEIFDDQFSVERPDGSNFTLKIRSTKLEDSAMYFCASTAVDSPETEAFFGQGTRLTVV.

This sequence joins TRBV29-1 and TRBJ2-3; D not certain. Germline CDR1 is SQVTM and CDR2 is ANQGSEA. The CDR3 has 14 amino acids. Trimming shortened V by 2 bases and J by 4 bases, and 13 bases separated the two germline ends. CDR3 sequence: CSVELGSWADTQYF. As DNA, the CDR3 is TGCAGCGTTGAATTGGGTAGTTGGGCAGATACGCAGTATTTT.

This chain joins TRBV6-5 and TRBJ1-1, with D possibly TRBD1 on 5 matching bases. The CDR3 totals 15 residues. V was trimmed by 0 bases and J by 4 bases, leaving 12 bases between them. CDR1 and CDR2 (germline): MNHEY, SVGAGI. CDR3 bases: TGTGCCAGCAGTTACTCGGTGACAGAGCGCACTGAAGCTTTCTTT. The encoded protein is CASSYSVTERTEAFF.

The chain couples TRBV10-3 to TRBJ2-7, with D unresolved. The V gene lost 0 bases and the J gene lost 5 bases, with 2 bases spanning the gap. Per germline, CDR1 ENHRY and CDR2 SYGVKD. The CDR3 spans 11 residues. The CDR3 reads CAISESDEQYF. DNA of the CDR3: TGTGCCATCAGTGAGTCGGACGAGCAGTACTTC.

The table lists this clonotype with a few counts. This sequence joins TRBV6-1 and TRBJ2-5, with D perhaps assigned TRBD1 or TRBD2 (5 bases each). CDR3 length: 11 residues. Germline values: CDR1 MNHNS, CDR2 SASEGT. V was trimmed by 7 bases and J by 5 bases, leaving 8 bases between them. CDR3 residues: CASIEGETQYF. The CDR3 region has the DNA TGTGCCAGCATCGAGGGGGAGACCCAGTACTTC.

This clonotype has only a few counts. The junction departs from germline at one end; a sequencing error may be responsible. The rearrangement uses TRBV7-9 and TRBJ2-7, with TRBD1 matching over 7 bases. The CDR3 loop spans 14 amino acids. The germline V gene encodes CDR1 SEHNR and CDR2 FQNEAQ (reference sequence). This CDR3 reads CASSPRQGPYEQYF. The DNA of the CDR3 is TGCGCCAGCAGCCCGCGACAGGGCCCCTACGAGCAGTACTTC.

The J gene is TRBJ2-3, the V gene TRBV27, with D perhaps matching TRBD1 or TRBD2 (5 bases each). This CDR3 has 16 residues. Trimming took 6 bases from V and 6 from J, leaving 22 bases between them. Germline V gene sequence: CDR1 MNHEY, CDR2 SMNVEV (reference sequence). The CDR3 reads CASSHLGTPTLDTQYF. The CDR3 DNA reads TGTGCCAGCAGCCACCTCGGGACCCCGACCCTCGATACGCAGTATTTT.

This chain uses TRBV10-2 with TRBJ2-2; D not certain. This CDR3 contains 14 residues. With 2 bases removed from V and 0 bases from J, the gap between germline ends came to 4 bases. The V gene's germline CDR1 is WSHSY and CDR2 SAAADI. The CDR3 nucleotides are TGCGCCAGCAGTGAGCGCACGAACACCGGGGAGCTGTTTTTT. It codes for CASSERTNTGELFF.

The chain is built from TRBV7-6 and TRBJ2-3; 8 bases match TRBD2. V shed 4 bases, J shed 4 bases, and the junction held 10 bases outside the gene matches. This CDR3 is built from 16 residues. Germline CDR1 SGHVS, CDR2 FNYEAQ. The CDR3 protein is CASSSPPGGGPDTQYF. CDR3 coding DNA: TGTGCCAGCAGCTCCCCTCCCGGGGGGGGCCCAGATACGCAGTATTTT.

The chain links TRBV5-4 to TRBJ2-7; 12 nucleotides line up with TRBD2. The CDR3 runs 15 residues. The V and J ends lost 4 bases and 3 bases, in that order; junction bases with no gene match: 5. The V gene's germline CDR1 is SGHNT and CDR2 YYREEE (reference sequence). CDR3: CASSIPTSGSYEQYF. DNA of the CDR3: TGTGCCAGCAGCATCCCGACTAGCGGGAGCTACGAGCAGTACTTC.

This sequence joins TRBV5-1 and TRBJ1-5; 7 bases fit TRBD1. V trimming: 2 bases; J trimming: 0 bases; junction bases outside the gene matches: 2. The germline V gene has CDR1 SGHRS and CDR2 YFSETQ. This CDR3 comprises 15 residues. The CDR3 DNA reads TGCGCCAGCAGCTTCGGGGACAGTAGCAATCAGCCCCAGCATTTT. Amino acids: CASSFGDSSNQPQHF.

This chain uses TRBV3-1 with TRBJ2-5, with 11 bases that match TRBD2. J lost 2 bases, V lost 5 bases, and 7 bases had no gene match. The CDR3 totals 16 residues. The germline V gene has CDR1 LGHDT and CDR2 YNNKEL (reference sequence). Here the CDR3 reads CASSAGTSGKQETQYF. CDR3 in DNA: TGTGCCAGCAGCGCTGGGACTAGCGGTAAACAAGAGACCCAGTACTTC.

This clonotype was detected only once. The chain is built from TRBV29-1 and TRBJ1-1; 7 bases are shared with TRBD1. The CDR3 length is 15 residues. Looked up from germline, CDR1 is SQVTM and CDR2 is ANQGSEA. V gave up 5 bases and J gave up 4 bases; unmatched junction bases: 13. The CDR3 is CSVRSPRDSGTEAFF. CDR3 nucleotides: TGCAGCGTTAGGAGCCCCCGGGACAGTGGCACTGAAGCTTTCTTT. The full variable domain, its missing parts supplied by reference TRBV29-1 and TRBJ1-1, is SAVISQKPSRDICQRGTSLTIQCQVDSQVTMMFWYRQQPGQSLTLIATANQGSEATYESGFVIDKFPISRPNLTFSTLTVSNMSPEDSSIYLCSVRSPRDSGTEAFFGQGTRLTVV.